This entry is about one TCR beta chain. Its antigen is not known. This entry comes from a study of cytomegalovirus exposure and HLA in healthy donors. General study results and limits: Later work associated roughly 17,000 TCR beta sequences with HLA alleles at 0.05 false discovery rate.

This CDR3 region has 15 residues. The germline CDR1 and CDR2 sequences are MNHNS and SASEGT. V dropped 8 bases and J dropped 0 bases, with 13 bases sitting between them. The PCR employed 60 Vbeta primers together with 13 Jbeta primers. Assay: immunoSEQ multiplex PCR; the TCRdb copy retains only in-frame clones and omits some. The sample consists of about 240,000 clones, about 80% of them appearing once. Sequencing was done on a sample of PBMCs. This clonotype was obtained from an older woman in good health and CMV-seropositive. V and J are TRBV6-1 and TRBJ1-4, with unresolved D. CDR3 loop: CASGDRSATNEKLFF. The CDR3 DNA reads TGTGCCAGCGGAGATCGAAGTGCAACTAATGAAAAACTGTTTTTT.